Listed below are T cell receptor beta chains from one sample, sequenced in a study of cytomegalovirus exposure and HLA in healthy donors. The table came from immunoSEQ multiplex PCR; TCRdb's copy has only in-frame clones and leaves some out. The table includes roughly 63,000 clones, 75% detected once. Sequencing was carried out using PBMCs. The receptors stem from a woman aged 40 to 50 in good health and CMV-seropositive. The conserved cysteine and the conserved F or W are not part of the CDR3 here. Fields, in order: V gene, CDR3 protein.

TRBV11-2,ASSFSLYEQY
TRBV7-8,ASSFSGGNNEQF
TRBV6-5,ASSYNRNLNTEAF
TRBV5-1,ASSLDGQGEGYEQY
TRBV5-4,ASSEGGADTQC
TRBV5-6,ASSLGQGHYGYT
TRBV5-6,ASNDEKTSLREQY
TRBV29-1,SVEGRQGRGYT
TRBV11-2,ASSLDGLNTEAF
TRBV18,ASSATGKDYGYT
TRBV7-6,ASSLELGASYGYT
TRBV19,ASSIGTRDEQY
TRBV19,ASSVKSENTEAF